This T cell receptor (beta chain) was profiled in a study of cytomegalovirus exposure and HLA in healthy donors. Findings and limits, study-wide: V segments that were indistinguishable, TRBV6-2 and TRBV6-3 among them, were omitted from analysis. Association of 16,951 TCR beta sequences with HLA alleles was found at 0.05 false discovery rate in a later analysis. A later analysis linked a missense variant in DCLRE1C to the trimming of TCR beta V and J genes. A classifier reportedly called cytomegalovirus status with high sensitivity and specificity.

A word on this clone: Its antigen is unknown.

This CDR3 spans 15 amino acids. The germline V gene encodes CDR1 SGHTS and CDR2 YDEGEE. V lost 1 base and J 5 bases, leaving 13 bases between the germline ends. PCR used 60 Vbeta primers and 13 Jbeta primers. Using immunoSEQ multiplex PCR, the repertoire was profiled, and TCRdb retains in-frame clones only, with some absent. Of approximately 110,000 clones in the sample, roughly 81% were seen once. Sequencing used PBMCs. The source is a woman aged 25 to 39 in good health and CMV-seronegative. The rearrangement joins TRBV5-8 to TRBJ2-1, with D perhaps matching TRBD1 (6 bases). CDR3 nucleotides: TGTGCCAGCAGCTTGCCCAGGGGCTTCAACAATGAGCAGTTCTTC. It yields the protein CASSLPRGFNNEQFF. The full variable domain, completed using reference TRBV5-8 and TRBJ2-1, is EAGVTQSPTHLIKTRGQQATLRCSPISGHTSVYWYQQALGLGLQFLLWYDEGEERNRGNFPPRFSGRQFPNYSSELNVNALELEDSALYLCASSLPRGFNNEQFFGPGTRLTVL.